This T cell receptor beta chain was observed in a study of OX40 agonist ivuxolimab in advanced cancers. Turning to the overall study: The costimulatory receptor OX40 (CD134) was targeted by ivuxolimab, a fully human IgG2 agonistic monoclonal antibody. Intravenous ivuxolimab was administered to patients every 2 weeks at six dose levels: 0.01, 0.1, 0.3, 1.5, 3 and 10 mg/kg. Of the approximately 54 dose-escalation patients, hepatocellular carcinoma was present in approximately 20, melanoma in some 15, renal cell carcinoma in 9 and head and neck cancer in 9. The dose-escalation cohort was almost 85% male with a mean age of approximately 60 years, ranging from about 23 to 85. Prior anti-PD-1, anti-PD-L1 or anti-CTLA-4 therapy was permitted, and checkpoint inhibitors had been received by about 44% of dose-escalation patients. Partial responses occurred in three dose-escalation patients: two with cutaneous melanoma and one with hepatocellular carcinoma. Peripheral TCRbeta sequencing aimed to test whether ivuxolimab altered TCR sequence diversity and caused clonal T-cell expansion. The paper reports the monotherapy dose-escalation portion (N = 52 patients) of the phase I ivuxolimab trial.

General study outcomes and caveats: In partial responders in the 0.1-3.0 mg/kg groups, normalized peripheral clonal expansion was found to be among the lowest, especially among CD8+ T cells. After ivuxolimab, more expanded clones were found on average in CD8+ T cells than in CD4+ T cells. Low levels of normalized T-cell clonal expansion were also seen in some patients who did not respond. The antigen specificity of the peripheral T cells that underwent clonal expansion was not determined. Clonal expansion of both CD4+ and CD8+ blood T cells was observed from baseline to week 6 at doses 0.1 to 3.0 mg/kg.

Concerning this clone: No cognate antigen has been identified for it. No per-base quality is available; no much larger clone lies one base away.

The trial excluded patients who had a history of autoimmune disease or were on systemic immunosuppression. Peripheral blood for TCR sequencing was collected from all dose cohorts at baseline, on cycle 4 day 1, and on cycle 7 day 1. The samples were drawn from a first-in-human, open-label, multicenter phase I dose-escalation trial of ivuxolimab. Adults with locally advanced or metastatic head and neck squamous cell, hepatocellular, melanoma or renal cell carcinoma were enrolled in the trial. Before TCR sequencing, CD4+ T cells and CD8+ T cells were sorted from peripheral blood as separate populations. Genomic DNA was extracted from sorted cells for sequencing of the TCRbeta CDR3 region. The immunoSEQ Assay was used for sequencing of TCRbeta CDR3 regions. What TCRdb holds here is the immuneACCESS table cut down to in-frame rearrangements. Part of the clones is not present; checked against another copy, under half of the missing clones reflect an unresolved V gene, and the others are unexplained. The sample has roughly 70,000 clones on record, 75% to 90% of them singletons. The leading ten clones occupy 4% of the sample.

Reading from cysteine to phenylalanine, the CDR3 counts 19 amino acids. This entry keeps only the CDR3 DNA: 57 bases, framed from base 1. In the germline V gene, CDR1 corresponds to LGHNA and CDR2 to YNFKEQ. Trimming accounts for 1 base at V and 4 bases at J, while the number of junction bases matched to no gene is 8. The sequences come from CD4+ or CD8+ T cells sorted from blood, collected in a trial of the OX40 agonist ivuxolimab. This receptor was taken from an adult with an advanced solid tumor such as melanoma, head and neck, liver or kidney cancer. The V and J segments used are TRBV4-2 and TRBJ2-6, with 12 bases aligning to TRBD1. Here the CDR3 is given as CASSQVTGQGASGANVLTF. In nucleotides, the sequence is TGTGCCAGCAGCCAAGTCACGGGACAGGGGGCTTCCGGGGCCAACGTCCTGACTTTC.